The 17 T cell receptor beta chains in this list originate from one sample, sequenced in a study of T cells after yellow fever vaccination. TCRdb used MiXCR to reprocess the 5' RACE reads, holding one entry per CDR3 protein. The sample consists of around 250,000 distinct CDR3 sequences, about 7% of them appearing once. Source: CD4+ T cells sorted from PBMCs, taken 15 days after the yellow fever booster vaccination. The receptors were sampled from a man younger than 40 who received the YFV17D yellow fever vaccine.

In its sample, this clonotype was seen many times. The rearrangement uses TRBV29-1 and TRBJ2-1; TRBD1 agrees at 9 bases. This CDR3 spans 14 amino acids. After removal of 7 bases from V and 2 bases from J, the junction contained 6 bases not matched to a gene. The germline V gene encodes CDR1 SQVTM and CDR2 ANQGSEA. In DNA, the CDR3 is TGCAGCGCGTCGGACAGGGGCCCCTACAATGAGCAGTTCTTC. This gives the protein CSASDRGPYNEQFF.

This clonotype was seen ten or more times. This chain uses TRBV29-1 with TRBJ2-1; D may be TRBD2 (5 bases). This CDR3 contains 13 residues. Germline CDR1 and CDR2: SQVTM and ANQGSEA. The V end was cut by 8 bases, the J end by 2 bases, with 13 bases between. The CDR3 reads CSFLAWAYNEQFF. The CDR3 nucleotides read TGCAGCTTTCTAGCTTGGGCCTACAATGAGCAGTTCTTC.

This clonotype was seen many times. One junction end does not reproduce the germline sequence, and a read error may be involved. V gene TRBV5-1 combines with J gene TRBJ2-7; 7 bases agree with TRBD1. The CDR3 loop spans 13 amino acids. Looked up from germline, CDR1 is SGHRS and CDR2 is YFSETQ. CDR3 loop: CASSPGQSYEQYF. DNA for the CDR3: TGTGCCAGCAGCCCGGGACAGTCCTACGAGCAGTACTTC.

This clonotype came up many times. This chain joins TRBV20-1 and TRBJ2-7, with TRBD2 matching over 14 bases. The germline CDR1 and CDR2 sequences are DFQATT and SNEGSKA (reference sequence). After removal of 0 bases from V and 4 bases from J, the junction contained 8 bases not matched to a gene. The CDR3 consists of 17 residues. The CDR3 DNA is TGCAGTGCTAGAGACGAAGGGACTAGCGGGAGTATGTACGAGCAGTACTTC. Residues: CSARDEGTSGSMYEQYF.

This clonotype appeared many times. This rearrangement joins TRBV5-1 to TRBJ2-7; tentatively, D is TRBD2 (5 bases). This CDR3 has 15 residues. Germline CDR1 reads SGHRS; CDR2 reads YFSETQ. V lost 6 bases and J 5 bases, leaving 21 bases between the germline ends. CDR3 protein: CASNPRVGDWDEQYF. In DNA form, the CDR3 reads TGCGCCAGCAACCCTCGGGTGGGAGATTGGGACGAGCAGTACTTC.

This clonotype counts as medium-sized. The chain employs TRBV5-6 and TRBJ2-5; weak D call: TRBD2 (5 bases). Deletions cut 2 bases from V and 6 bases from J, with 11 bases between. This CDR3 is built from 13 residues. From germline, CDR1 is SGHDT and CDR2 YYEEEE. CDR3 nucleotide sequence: TGTGCCAGCAGCTTTGGCGGGCAAAAGACCCAGTACTTC. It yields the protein CASSFGGQKTQYF.

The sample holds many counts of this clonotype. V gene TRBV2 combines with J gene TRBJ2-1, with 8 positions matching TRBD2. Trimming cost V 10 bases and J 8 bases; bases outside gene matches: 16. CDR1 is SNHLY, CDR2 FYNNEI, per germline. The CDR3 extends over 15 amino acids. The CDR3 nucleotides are TGTGCCACTAGTAGCGGGACGTGGGTTGGGCATGAGCAGTTCTTC. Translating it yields CATSSGTWVGHEQFF.

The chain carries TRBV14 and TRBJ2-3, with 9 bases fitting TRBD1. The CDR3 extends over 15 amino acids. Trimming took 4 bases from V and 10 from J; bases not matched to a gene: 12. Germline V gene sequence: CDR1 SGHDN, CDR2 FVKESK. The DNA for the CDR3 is TGTGCCAGCAGCCTTTTACCGGGGGGACAGGGTTCGCAGTATTTT. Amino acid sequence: CASSLLPGGQGSQYF.

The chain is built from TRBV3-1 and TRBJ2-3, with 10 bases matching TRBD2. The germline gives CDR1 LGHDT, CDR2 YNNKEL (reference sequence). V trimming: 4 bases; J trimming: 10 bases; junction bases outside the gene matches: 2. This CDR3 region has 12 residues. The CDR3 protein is CASSPGTSAQYF. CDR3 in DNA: TGTGCCAGCAGCCCCGGGACTAGCGCGCAGTATTTT.

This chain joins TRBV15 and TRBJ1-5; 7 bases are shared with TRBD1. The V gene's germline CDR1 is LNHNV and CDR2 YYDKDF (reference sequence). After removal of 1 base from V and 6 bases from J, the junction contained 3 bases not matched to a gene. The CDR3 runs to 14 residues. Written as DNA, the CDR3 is TGTGCCACCAGCAGAGCAGGGGGGACTCAGCCCCAGCATTTT. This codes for CATSRAGGTQPQHF.

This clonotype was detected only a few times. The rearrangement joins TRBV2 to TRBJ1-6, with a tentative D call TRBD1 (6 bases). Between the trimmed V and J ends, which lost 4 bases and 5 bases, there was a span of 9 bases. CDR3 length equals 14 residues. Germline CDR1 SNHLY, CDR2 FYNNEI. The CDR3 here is CASSADRDNSPLHF. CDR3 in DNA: TGTGCCAGCAGTGCGGACAGAGATAATTCACCCCTCCACTTT.

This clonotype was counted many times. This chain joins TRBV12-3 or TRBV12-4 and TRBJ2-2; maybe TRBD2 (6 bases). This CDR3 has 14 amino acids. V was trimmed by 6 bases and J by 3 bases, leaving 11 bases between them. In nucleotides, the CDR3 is TGTGCCAGCAGCCAGGGACTGCACACCGGGGAGCTGTTTTTT. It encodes CASSQGLHTGELFF.

CDR3 nucleotide sequence: TGCAGCGTTGTGGCCCAGGGCCCAGATACGCAGTATTTT. Translated: CSVVAQGPDTQYF. The chain carries TRBV29-1 and TRBJ2-3, with D perhaps matching TRBD1 (5 bases). The germline V gene has CDR1 SQVTM and CDR2 ANQGSEA. This CDR3 comprises 13 residues. Trimming took off 4 bases at V and 4 bases at J, with 12 bases between the two ends.

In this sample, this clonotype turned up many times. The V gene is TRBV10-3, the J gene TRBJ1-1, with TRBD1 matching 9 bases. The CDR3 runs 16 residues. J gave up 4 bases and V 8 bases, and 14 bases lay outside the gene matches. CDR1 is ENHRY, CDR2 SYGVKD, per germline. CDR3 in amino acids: CAIGTGKDSFSTEAFF. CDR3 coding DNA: TGTGCCATCGGGACAGGGAAGGACTCATTTTCCACTGAAGCTTTCTTT.

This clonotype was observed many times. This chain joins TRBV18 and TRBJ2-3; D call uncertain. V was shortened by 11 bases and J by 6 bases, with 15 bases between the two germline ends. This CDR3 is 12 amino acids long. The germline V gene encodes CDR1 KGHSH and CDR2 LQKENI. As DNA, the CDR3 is TGTGCCCACCGGCCCAGTGGGGATACGCAGTATTTT. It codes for CAHRPSGDTQYF. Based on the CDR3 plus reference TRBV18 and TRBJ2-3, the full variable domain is NAGVMQNPRHLVRRRGQEARLRCSPMKGHSHVYWYRQLPEEGLKFMVYLQKENIIDESGMPKERFSAEFPKEGPSILRIQQVVRGDSAAYFCAHRPSGDTQYFGPGTRLTVL.

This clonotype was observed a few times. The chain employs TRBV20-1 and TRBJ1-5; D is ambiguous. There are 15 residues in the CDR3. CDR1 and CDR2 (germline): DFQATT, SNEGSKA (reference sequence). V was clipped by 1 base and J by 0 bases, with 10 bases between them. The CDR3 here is CSARVQINSNQPQHF. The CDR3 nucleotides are TGCAGTGCTAGAGTACAGATTAATAGCAATCAGCCCCAGCATTTT.

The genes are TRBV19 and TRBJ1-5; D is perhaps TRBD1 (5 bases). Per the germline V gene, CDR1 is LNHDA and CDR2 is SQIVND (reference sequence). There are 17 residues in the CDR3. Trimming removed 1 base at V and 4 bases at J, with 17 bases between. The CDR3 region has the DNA TGTGCCAGTAGTATAGGGGACGGCGCATCGACAAATCAGCCCCAGCATTTT. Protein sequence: CASSIGDGASTNQPQHF.